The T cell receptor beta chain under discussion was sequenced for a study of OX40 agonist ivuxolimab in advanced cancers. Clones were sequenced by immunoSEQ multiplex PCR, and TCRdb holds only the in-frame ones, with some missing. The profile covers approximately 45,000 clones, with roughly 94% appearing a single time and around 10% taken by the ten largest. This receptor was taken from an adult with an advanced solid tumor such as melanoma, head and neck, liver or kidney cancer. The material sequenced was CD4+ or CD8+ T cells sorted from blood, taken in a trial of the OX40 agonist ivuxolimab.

The CDR3 sequence is CASRGDRGPQNEQFF. CDR3 DNA sequence: TGTGCCAGCAGAGGTGACAGGGGGCCTCAAAATGAGCAGTTCTTC. V gene TRBV6-5 combines with J gene TRBJ2-1; 10 bases align to TRBD1. J gave up 7 bases and V 6 bases, and 9 bases lay outside the gene matches. The germline V gene encodes CDR1 MNHEY and CDR2 SVGAGI. The CDR3 covers 15 residues.